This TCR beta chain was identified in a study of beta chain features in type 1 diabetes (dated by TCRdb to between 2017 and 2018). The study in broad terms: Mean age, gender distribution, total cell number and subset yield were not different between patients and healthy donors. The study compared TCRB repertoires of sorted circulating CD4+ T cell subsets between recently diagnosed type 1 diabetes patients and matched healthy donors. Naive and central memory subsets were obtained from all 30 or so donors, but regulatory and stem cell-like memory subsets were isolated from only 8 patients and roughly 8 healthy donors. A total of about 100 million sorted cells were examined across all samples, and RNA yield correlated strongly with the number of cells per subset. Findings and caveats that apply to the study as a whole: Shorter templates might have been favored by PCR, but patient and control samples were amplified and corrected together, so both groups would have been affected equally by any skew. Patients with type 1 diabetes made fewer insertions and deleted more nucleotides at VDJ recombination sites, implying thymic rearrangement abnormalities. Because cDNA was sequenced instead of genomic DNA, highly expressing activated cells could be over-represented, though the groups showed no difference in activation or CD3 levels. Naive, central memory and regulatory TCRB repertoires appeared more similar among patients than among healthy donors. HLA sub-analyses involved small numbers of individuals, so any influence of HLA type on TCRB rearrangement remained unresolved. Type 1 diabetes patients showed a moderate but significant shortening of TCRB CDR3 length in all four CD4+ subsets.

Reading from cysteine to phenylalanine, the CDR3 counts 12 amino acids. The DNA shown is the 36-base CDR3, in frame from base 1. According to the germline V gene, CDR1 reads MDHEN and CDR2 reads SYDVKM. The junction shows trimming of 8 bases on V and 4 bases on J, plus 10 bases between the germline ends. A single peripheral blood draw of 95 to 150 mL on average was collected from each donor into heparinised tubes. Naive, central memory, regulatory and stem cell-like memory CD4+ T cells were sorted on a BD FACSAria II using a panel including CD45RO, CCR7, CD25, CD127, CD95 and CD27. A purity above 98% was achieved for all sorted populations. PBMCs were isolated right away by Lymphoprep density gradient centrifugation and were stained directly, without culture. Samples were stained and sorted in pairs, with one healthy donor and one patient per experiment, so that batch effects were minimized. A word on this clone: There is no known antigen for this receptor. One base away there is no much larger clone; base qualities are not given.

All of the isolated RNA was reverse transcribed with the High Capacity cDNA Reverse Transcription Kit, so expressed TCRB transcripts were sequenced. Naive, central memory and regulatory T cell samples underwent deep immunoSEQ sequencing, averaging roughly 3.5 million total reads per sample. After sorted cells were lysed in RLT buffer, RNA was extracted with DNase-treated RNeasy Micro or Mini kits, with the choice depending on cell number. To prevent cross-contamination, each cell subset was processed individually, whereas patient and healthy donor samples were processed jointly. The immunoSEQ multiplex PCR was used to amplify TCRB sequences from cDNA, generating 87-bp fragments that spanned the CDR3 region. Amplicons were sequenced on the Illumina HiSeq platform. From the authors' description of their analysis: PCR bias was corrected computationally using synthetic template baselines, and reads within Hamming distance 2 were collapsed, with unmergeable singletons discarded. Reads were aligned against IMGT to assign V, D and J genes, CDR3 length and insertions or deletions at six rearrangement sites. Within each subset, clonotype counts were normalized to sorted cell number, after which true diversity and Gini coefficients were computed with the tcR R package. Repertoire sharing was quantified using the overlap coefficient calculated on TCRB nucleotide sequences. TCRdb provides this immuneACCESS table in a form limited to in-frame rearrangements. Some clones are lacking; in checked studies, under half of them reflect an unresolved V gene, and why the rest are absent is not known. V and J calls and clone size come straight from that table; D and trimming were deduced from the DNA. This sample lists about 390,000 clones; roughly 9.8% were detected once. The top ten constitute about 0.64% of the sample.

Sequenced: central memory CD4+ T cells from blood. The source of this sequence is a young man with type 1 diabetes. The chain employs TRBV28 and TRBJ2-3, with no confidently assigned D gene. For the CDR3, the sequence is CASYSRADTQYF. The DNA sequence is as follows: TGTGCCAGCTATTCCCGGGCAGATACGCAGTATTTT.